These T cell receptor beta chains were read from a single sample in a study of cytomegalovirus exposure and HLA in healthy donors. Clones were sequenced by immunoSEQ multiplex PCR, and TCRdb holds only the in-frame ones, with some missing. The repertoire includes roughly 130,000 clones, around 79% of them detected once, and over 3% sits in the top ten. The sample taken for sequencing was PBMCs. The receptors were sampled from a female donor in good health and CMV-seronegative. Both conserved end residues are part of each CDR3. A D gene is named only where the DNA matches it firmly. The size entry is marked missing in some rows and otherwise reads once, few, many or a size class.

NA,TRBJ1-2,NA,TRBV9,TGTGCCAGCAGCGTAGATCCTAGGCGGCCTCAAGCTAACTATGGCTACACCTTC,CASSVDPRRPQANYGYTF
TRBD1,TRBJ1-6,NA,TRBV11-2,TGTGCCAGCAGCCCGGGACAGGTTGGCTCACCCCTCCACTTT,CASSPGQVGSPLHF
NA,TRBJ1-1,NA,TRBV6-5,TGTGCCAGCAGCGCCTTGGACAACCTGAACACTGAAGCTTTCTTT,CASSALDNLNTEAFF
NA,TRBJ2-3,NA,TRBV30,TGTGCCTGGATCGGCGGAAGCACAGATACGCAGTATTTT,CAWIGGSTDTQYF
TRBD2,TRBJ2-3,NA,TRBV9,TGTGCCAGCAGTGTGGGGGTTAGCGGGGGGGCGGCAGATACGCAGTATTTT,CASSVGVSGGAADTQYF
TRBD2,TRBJ2-1,NA,TRBV30,TGTGCCTGGATTGGGGCGGGAGGTGGTGAGCAGTTCTTC,CAWIGAGGGEQFF
TRBD1,TRBJ2-5,NA,TRBV18,TGTGCCAGCTCACCACTCCGACAGGGCTACCAAGAGACCCAGTACTTC,CASSPLRQGYQETQYF
NA,TRBJ2-7,many,TRBV29-1,TGCAGCGTTGAAGCCCGCCAGGCCCCCTACGAGCAGTACTTC,CSVEARQAPYEQYF
TRBD1,TRBJ1-4,NA,TRBV2,TGTGCCAGCTCTCCGGACAGGGCAACTAATGAAAAACTGTTTTTT,CASSPDRATNEKLFF
TRBD2,TRBJ2-7,NA,TRBV11-2,TGTGCCAGCAGCTTCACCGGGACTAGCGGGGGCGAGCAGTACTTC,CASSFTGTSGGEQYF
NA,TRBJ2-6,NA,TRBV30,TGTGCCTCCAAGGGGGATCCTGGGGCCAACGTCCTGACTTTC,CASKGDPGANVLTF
NA,TRBJ1-1,few,TRBV6-4,TGTGCCAGCAGTTACCTGCCCGGGGACACTGAAGCTTTCTTT,CASSYLPGDTEAFF
NA,TRBJ1-1,NA,TRBV19,TGTGCCAGTAGTATAGGTCAGGGGCCGGTTGGAGCTTTCTTT,CASSIGQGPVGAFF
TRBD1,TRBJ1-1,NA,TRBV7-2,TGTGCCAGCAGCTCCACCAGGGGGCTGGCTTTCTTT,CASSSTRGLAFF
TRBD1,TRBJ1-1,few,TRBV5-6,TGTGCCAGCAGCTCATCCAGGGGGTTCGGTTTCTTT,CASSSSRGFGFF
NA,TRBJ2-5,NA,TRBV5-4,TGTGCCAGCAGCTTGTCACTAGAAGAGACCCAGTACTTC,CASSLSLEETQYF
TRBD1,TRBJ1-1,NA,TRBV6-6,TGTGCCAGCATCAATACAGGGGTTTGGAACACTGAAGCTTTCTTT,CASINTGVWNTEAFF
NA,TRBJ1-5,NA,TRBV28,TGTGCCAGCAGGGACACGACAGATATCGTGATCAATCAGCCCCAGCATTTT,CASRDTTDIVINQPQHF
NA,TRBJ2-7,NA,TRBV5-8,TGTGCCAGCAGCTTGGCTCTCTACGAGCAGTACTTC,CASSLALYEQYF
TRBD2,TRBJ2-7,NA,TRBV6-6,TGTGCCAGCAGTTACTCGGGAGGGAGCCTGGGGGGCGAGCAGTACTTC,CASSYSGGSLGGEQYF